The entry below gives a single TCR beta chain sequence along with its context. What it binds is unknown. One base away lies a much larger clone, so this may be a sequencing read error. The data stem from a study of T cell repertoires in cytomegalovirus infection. TCRdb reanalysed the reads using MiXCR and keeps one entry per CDR3 protein. The sample has around 770,000 distinct CDR3 sequences, almost 30% seen once. V was pared by 4 bases and J by 4 bases, with 20 bases between. Germline CDR1 is SQVTM and CDR2 is ANQGSEA. CDR3 size: 16 residues. V usage is TRBV29-1 and J usage is TRBJ2-1, with D perhaps matching TRBD1 or TRBD2 (5 bases each). Sequenced here: cultured CD8+ T cells from PBMCs, sampled from culture after CMV antigen stimulation. The receptor was derived from a human donor in good health (CMV status not recorded). Some clones in this sample may be carry-over from other donors' samples. The CDR3 spells CSVARRPGRPYNEQFF. CDR3 sequence (DNA): TGCAGCGTTGCAAGGAGACCGGGACGCCCATACAATGAGCAGTTCTTC.